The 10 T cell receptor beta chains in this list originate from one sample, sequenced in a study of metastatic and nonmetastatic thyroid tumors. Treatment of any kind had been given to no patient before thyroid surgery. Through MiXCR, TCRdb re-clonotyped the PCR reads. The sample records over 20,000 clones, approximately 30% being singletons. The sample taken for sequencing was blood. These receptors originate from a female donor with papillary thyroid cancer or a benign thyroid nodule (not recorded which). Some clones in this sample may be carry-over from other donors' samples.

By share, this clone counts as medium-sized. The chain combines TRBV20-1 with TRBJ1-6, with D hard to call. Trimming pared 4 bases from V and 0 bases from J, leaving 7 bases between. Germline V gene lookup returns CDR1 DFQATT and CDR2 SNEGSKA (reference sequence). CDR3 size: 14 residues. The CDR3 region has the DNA TGCAGTGCTAAGGGCAACTCCTATAATTCACCCCTCCACTTT. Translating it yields CSAKGNSYNSPLHF.

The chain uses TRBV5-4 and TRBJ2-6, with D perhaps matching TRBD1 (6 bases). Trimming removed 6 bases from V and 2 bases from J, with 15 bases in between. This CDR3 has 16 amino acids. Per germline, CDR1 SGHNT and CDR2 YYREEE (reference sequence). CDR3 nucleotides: TGTGCCAGCACCGACCCCACAGGGCCTGGGGCCAACGTCCTGACTTTC. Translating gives CASTDPTGPGANVLTF.

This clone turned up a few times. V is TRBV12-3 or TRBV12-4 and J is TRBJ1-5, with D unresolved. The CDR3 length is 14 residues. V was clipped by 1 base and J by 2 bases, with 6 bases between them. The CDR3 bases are TGTGCCAGCAGTTTAGTGGACGGCAATCAGCCCCAGCATTTT. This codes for CASSLVDGNQPQHF.

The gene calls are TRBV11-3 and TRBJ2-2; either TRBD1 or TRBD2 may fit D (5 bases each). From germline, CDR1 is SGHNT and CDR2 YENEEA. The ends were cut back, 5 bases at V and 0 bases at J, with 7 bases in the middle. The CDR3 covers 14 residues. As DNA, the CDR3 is TGTGCCAGCAGCCGGGACCCGAACACCGGGGAGCTGTTTTTT. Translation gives CASSRDPNTGELFF.

In DNA, the CDR3 is TGTGCCAGCAGTGAAGAGGGCGGGGGGAGGAAAGGCGAGCAGTACTTC. Protein: CASSEEGGGRKGEQYF. The chain uses TRBV6-1 and TRBJ2-7; TRBD2 aligns across 8 bases. The V gene end was trimmed by 1 base and the J gene end by 6 bases; junction bases not matched to a gene: 11. The CDR3 has 16 residues. The germline CDR1 and CDR2 sequences are MNHNS and SASEGT.

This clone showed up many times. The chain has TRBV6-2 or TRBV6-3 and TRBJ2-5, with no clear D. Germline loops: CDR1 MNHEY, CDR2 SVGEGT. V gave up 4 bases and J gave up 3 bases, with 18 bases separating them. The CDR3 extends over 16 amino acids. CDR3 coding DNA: TGTGCCAGCAGTTCATCACAGCGAGGAAATAAAGAGACCCAGTACTTC. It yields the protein CASSSSQRGNKETQYF.

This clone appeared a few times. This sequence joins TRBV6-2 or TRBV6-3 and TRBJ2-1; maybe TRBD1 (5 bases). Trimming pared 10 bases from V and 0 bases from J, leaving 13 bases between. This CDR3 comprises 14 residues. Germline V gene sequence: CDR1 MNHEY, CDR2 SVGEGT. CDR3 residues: CATCQDSSYNEQFF. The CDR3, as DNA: TGTGCCACCTGTCAAGACAGCTCCTACAATGAGCAGTTCTTC.

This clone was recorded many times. The CDR3 spells CASSLDSDYNEQFF. CDR3 sequence (DNA): TGTGCCAGTAGCCTGGACAGCGACTACAATGAGCAGTTCTTC. This chain links TRBV19 with TRBJ2-1, with a possible D match to TRBD1 (6 bases). CDR1 and CDR2 from the germline V gene are LNHDA and SQIVND (reference sequence). The CDR3 totals 14 residues. V dropped 6 bases and J dropped 3 bases, with 12 bases sitting between them.

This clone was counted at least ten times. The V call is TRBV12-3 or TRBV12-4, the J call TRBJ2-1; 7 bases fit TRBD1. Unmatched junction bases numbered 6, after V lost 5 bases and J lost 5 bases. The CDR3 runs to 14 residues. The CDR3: CASSIRQGDNEQFF. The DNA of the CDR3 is TGTGCCAGCAGTATTAGACAGGGTGACAATGAGCAGTTCTTC.

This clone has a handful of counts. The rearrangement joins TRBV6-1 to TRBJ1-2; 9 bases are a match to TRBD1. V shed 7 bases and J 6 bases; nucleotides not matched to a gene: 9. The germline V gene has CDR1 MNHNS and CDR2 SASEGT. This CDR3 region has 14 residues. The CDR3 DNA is TGTGCCAGCACCCGAACAGGGGGCGGAGATGGCTACACCTTC. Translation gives CASTRTGGGDGYTF.